This TCR beta chain was captured by sequencing in a study of T cells in Graves' hyperthyroidism and ophthalmopathy. Researchers took RNA transcripts and amplified the TCR beta CDR3 regions from them. The HTBI primer set was used in a first-round RT-PCR of the TCR CDR3. TCRdb used MiXCR to reprocess the multiplex PCR reads, holding one entry per CDR3 protein. The sample carries 450,000 to 700,000 distinct CDR3 sequences, 46% recorded once. Notes on this clonotype: This may be a read error, as it is one base from a much larger clone.

The CDR3 runs 14 residues. V lost 6 bases to trimming and J lost 9 bases; unmatched junction nucleotides: 14. The germline CDR1 and CDR2 sequences are DFQATT and SNEGSKA (reference sequence). The study enrolled patients aged 18 to 65 with newly diagnosed hyperthyroidism of under 2 months' duration. Sequencing used peripheral blood or thyroid tissue (not recorded which). The V call is TRBV20-1, the J call TRBJ2-7, with 10 nucleotides matching TRBD2. The sequence was collected from a young woman with Graves' hyperthyroidism. The CDR3 reads CSAKREGLRNGQYF. The DNA of the CDR3 is TGCAGTGCAAAGCGGGAGGGCCTTAGGAACGGGCAGTACTTC.